Listed below are T cell receptor beta chains from one sample, sequenced in a study of T cell clonotyping in hematopoietic cell transplantation. TCRdb's copy holds only in-frame clones and misses some; the assay was immunoSEQ multiplex PCR. This sample carries around 12,000 clones, about four fifths of them seen once, and the ten largest clones take 5.8%. The sequencing used PBMCs, collected 100 days after allogeneic stem cell transplant. These receptors came from a female patient aged 40 to 55 who had an allogeneic stem cell transplant from a related donor, so T cells may come from the graft donor. Some clones in this sample may be carry-over from other donors' samples. The CDR3 runs from the conserved cysteine through the conserved F or W. A D gene is named only where the DNA matches it firmly. Where a row states a size, it is once, few, many or the class of an expanded clone; other rows omit it.

j_gene: TRBJ1-1
d_gene: TRBD1
abundance: .
v_gene: TRBV6-5
CDR3nt: TGTGCCAGCAGTTACTCATTGGACAGGGGGCTAGGGGCTTTCTTT
CDR3aa: CASSYSLDRGLGAFF

j_gene: TRBJ2-7
d_gene: TRBD2
abundance: .
v_gene: TRBV11-3
CDR3nt: TGTGCCAGCAGCCTAGCGGGAGCCACCTACGAGCAGTACTTC
CDR3aa: CASSLAGATYEQYF

j_gene: TRBJ1-2
d_gene: TRBD1
abundance: .
v_gene: TRBV27
CDR3nt: TGTGCCAGCAGTCTAGGACAGGGCTACTATGGCTACACCTTC
CDR3aa: CASSLGQGYYGYTF

j_gene: TRBJ2-1
d_gene: .
abundance: .
v_gene: TRBV7-9
CDR3nt: TGTGCCAGCAGCTTATCTTGGGGGGCCCACAATGAGCAGTTCTTC
CDR3aa: CASSLSWGAHNEQFF

j_gene: TRBJ2-7
d_gene: TRBD2
abundance: .
v_gene: TRBV7-8
CDR3nt: TGTGCCAGCAGCTTAGTGGCCAGCGGGGCTTCCTACGAGCAGTACTTC
CDR3aa: CASSLVASGASYEQYF

j_gene: TRBJ2-7
d_gene: .
abundance: .
v_gene: TRBV28
CDR3nt: TGTGCCAGCAGAATCCGGGGAATGGTACGGGGCTACGAGCAGTACTTC
CDR3aa: CASRIRGMVRGYEQYF

j_gene: TRBJ2-7
d_gene: .
abundance: .
v_gene: TRBV6-5
CDR3nt: TGTGCCAGCAGTTACTCGATTCCAACTGGGGCCTACGAGCAGTACTTC
CDR3aa: CASSYSIPTGAYEQYF

j_gene: TRBJ1-2
d_gene: .
abundance: .
v_gene: TRBV7-2
CDR3nt: TGTGCCAGCAGCCCTCGTACCGTCGGCTACACCTTC
CDR3aa: CASSPRTVGYTF

j_gene: TRBJ1-3
d_gene: .
abundance: .
v_gene: TRBV11-3
CDR3nt: TGTGCCAGCAGCTTGGCTGGAAACACCATATATTTT
CDR3aa: CASSLAGNTIYF

j_gene: TRBJ2-1
d_gene: TRBD1
abundance: .
v_gene: TRBV11-1
CDR3nt: TGTGCCAGCAGCTTAGGCCCGGGACAGGGGCGAGACAATGAGCAGTTCTTC
CDR3aa: CASSLGPGQGRDNEQFF

j_gene: TRBJ2-7
d_gene: .
abundance: once
v_gene: TRBV7-6
CDR3nt: TGTGCCAGCAGCTTAGACGGTCCCCTCGAGCAGTACTTC
CDR3aa: CASSLDGPLEQYF

j_gene: TRBJ1-2
d_gene: TRBD1
abundance: .
v_gene: TRBV30
CDR3nt: TGTGCCTGGAGTGTACAAGGGACAGGGAATGGCTACACCTTC
CDR3aa: CAWSVQGTGNGYTF

j_gene: TRBJ1-5
d_gene: .
abundance: .
v_gene: TRBV6-5
CDR3nt: TGTGCCAGCAGGGATAGGGGGAATCAGCCCCAGCATTTT
CDR3aa: CASRDRGNQPQHF

j_gene: TRBJ1-5
d_gene: .
abundance: .
v_gene: TRBV7-2
CDR3nt: TGTGCCAGCAGCTTAGGAGGGGATCAGCCCCAGCATTTT
CDR3aa: CASSLGGDQPQHF

j_gene: TRBJ2-1
d_gene: TRBD2
abundance: .
v_gene: TRBV5-1
CDR3nt: TGCGCCAGCAGCTTGGAGGGTAGCGGGAGTGCTGAGCAGTTCTTC
CDR3aa: CASSLEGSGSAEQFF

j_gene: TRBJ1-2
d_gene: .
abundance: .
v_gene: TRBV5-6
CDR3nt: TGTGCCAGCAGCTTGGCCCAGGACAGATTATATGGCTACACCTTC
CDR3aa: CASSLAQDRLYGYTF

j_gene: TRBJ2-7
d_gene: TRBD1
abundance: .
v_gene: TRBV30
CDR3nt: TGTGCCTGGTCCACCGGGACAGGCGGCTACGAGCAGTACTTC
CDR3aa: CAWSTGTGGYEQYF

j_gene: TRBJ2-7
d_gene: TRBD2
abundance: .
v_gene: TRBV7-2
CDR3nt: TGTGCCAGCAGCTTACAACCAGCGGGAGGGCCGTACGAGCAGTACTTC
CDR3aa: CASSLQPAGGPYEQYF

j_gene: TRBJ2-3
d_gene: TRBD2
abundance: .
v_gene: TRBV19
CDR3nt: TGTGCCAGTAGGACGCGGGGGGGAGGAGATACGCAGTATTTT
CDR3aa: CASRTRGGGDTQYF

j_gene: TRBJ1-5
d_gene: TRBD1
abundance: .
v_gene: TRBV5-1
CDR3nt: TGCGCCAGCAGCTTGGACAGGGGAGGACAGCCCCAGCATTTT
CDR3aa: CASSLDRGGQPQHF

j_gene: TRBJ2-2
d_gene: TRBD2
abundance: .
v_gene: TRBV7-6
CDR3nt: TGTGCCAGCAGCTTCGAACTAGCGGGTACTACCGGGGAGCTGTTTTTT
CDR3aa: CASSFELAGTTGELFF

j_gene: TRBJ1-2
d_gene: TRBD1
abundance: .
v_gene: TRBV7-8
CDR3nt: TGTGCCTCGGCACAGGGGGCAGCTAACTATGGCTACACCTTC
CDR3aa: CASAQGAANYGYTF

j_gene: TRBJ2-2
d_gene: TRBD1
abundance: .
v_gene: TRBV6-4
CDR3nt: TGTGCCAGCAGTGACTCATTTGGGACAGGGGTCACCGGGGAGCTGTTTTTT
CDR3aa: CASSDSFGTGVTGELFF

j_gene: TRBJ1-2
d_gene: .
abundance: .
v_gene: TRBV9
CDR3nt: TGTGCCAGCAGCGTAGAGACAGTAGTCTTTGGCTACACCTTC
CDR3aa: CASSVETVVFGYTF

j_gene: TRBJ2-5
d_gene: .
abundance: .
v_gene: TRBV29-1
CDR3nt: TGCAGCGGGGGAGTTGAGTGGGAGACCCAGTACTTC
CDR3aa: CSGGVEWETQYF

j_gene: TRBJ1-4
d_gene: TRBD1
abundance: .
v_gene: TRBV2
CDR3nt: TGTGCCAGCAGGAGGAGGAGCGGGACAGAACTGTTTTTT
CDR3aa: CASRRRSGTELFF

j_gene: TRBJ1-2
d_gene: .
abundance: few
v_gene: TRBV5-1
CDR3nt: TGCGCCAGCAGCTTGGTCGGTAACTATGGCTACACCTTC
CDR3aa: CASSLVGNYGYTF

j_gene: TRBJ2-7
d_gene: .
abundance: .
v_gene: TRBV7-2
CDR3nt: TGTGCCAGCAGCCCCGGAGAGATGAGGCCCCTCCGGCAGTACTTC
CDR3aa: CASSPGEMRPLRQYF

j_gene: TRBJ2-7
d_gene: .
abundance: .
v_gene: TRBV5-6
CDR3nt: TGTGCCAGCACCCCGGGGAGGTCCTACGAGCAGTACTTC
CDR3aa: CASTPGRSYEQYF

j_gene: TRBJ1-2
d_gene: .
abundance: few
v_gene: TRBV7-6
CDR3nt: TGTGCCAGCAGCTTAGAAGTGGCTAGCAACTATGGCTACACCTTC
CDR3aa: CASSLEVASNYGYTF

j_gene: TRBJ2-7
d_gene: TRBD2
abundance: .
v_gene: TRBV6-6
CDR3nt: TGTGCCAGCAGCCCGGGACTAGCGGGCGATTACGAGCAGTACTTC
CDR3aa: CASSPGLAGDYEQYF

j_gene: TRBJ1-2
d_gene: .
abundance: .
v_gene: TRBV7-2
CDR3nt: TGTGCCAGCAGCGCCCGGGACGGGAAAAACTATGGCTACACCTTC
CDR3aa: CASSARDGKNYGYTF

j_gene: TRBJ1-2
d_gene: .
abundance: .
v_gene: TRBV7-6
CDR3nt: TGTGCCAGCAGCCCATTTCCGGGTGACAGTTATGGCTACACCTTC
CDR3aa: CASSPFPGDSYGYTF

j_gene: TRBJ1-2
d_gene: .
abundance: .
v_gene: TRBV30
CDR3nt: TGTGCCTGGAGTGTAGGGGACGGACGAGAGGATGGCTACACCTTC
CDR3aa: CAWSVGDGREDGYTF

j_gene: TRBJ1-5
d_gene: .
abundance: .
v_gene: TRBV21-1
CDR3nt: TGTGCCAGCAGCAAAGGGCGGAATCAGCCCCAGCATTTT
CDR3aa: CASSKGRNQPQHF

j_gene: TRBJ1-5
d_gene: .
abundance: .
v_gene: TRBV7-8
CDR3nt: TGTGCCAGCAGCCCCGAGTGGGGGGCCACTCAGCCCCAGCATTTT
CDR3aa: CASSPEWGATQPQHF

j_gene: TRBJ1-5
d_gene: .
abundance: .
v_gene: TRBV6-6
CDR3nt: TGTGCCAGCAGTCCCGGCTGGGGGGATCAGCCCCAGCATTTT
CDR3aa: CASSPGWGDQPQHF

j_gene: TRBJ1-1
d_gene: .
abundance: .
v_gene: TRBV19
CDR3nt: TGTGCCACCAATTCGGTGACACCTCCACGGAGCACTGAAGCTTTCTTT
CDR3aa: CATNSVTPPRSTEAFF

j_gene: TRBJ2-5
d_gene: .
abundance: .
v_gene: TRBV4-3
CDR3nt: TGCGCCAGCAGCCAAGATCACGGGGTAGGAGAGACCCAGTACTTC
CDR3aa: CASSQDHGVGETQYF